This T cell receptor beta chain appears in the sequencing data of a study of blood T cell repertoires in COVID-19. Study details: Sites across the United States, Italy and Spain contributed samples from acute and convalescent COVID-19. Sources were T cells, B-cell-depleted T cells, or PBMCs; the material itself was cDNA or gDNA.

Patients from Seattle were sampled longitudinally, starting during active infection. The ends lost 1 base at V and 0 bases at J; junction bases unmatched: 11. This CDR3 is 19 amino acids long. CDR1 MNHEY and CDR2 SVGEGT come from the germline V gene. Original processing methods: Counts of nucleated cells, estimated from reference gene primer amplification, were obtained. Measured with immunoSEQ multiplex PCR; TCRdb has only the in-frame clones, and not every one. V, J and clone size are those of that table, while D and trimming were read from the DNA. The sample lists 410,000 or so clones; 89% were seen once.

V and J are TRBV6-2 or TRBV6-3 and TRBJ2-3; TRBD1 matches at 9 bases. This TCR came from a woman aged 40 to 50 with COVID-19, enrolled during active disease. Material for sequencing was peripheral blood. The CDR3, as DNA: TGTGCCAGCAGTTACTTTTCCGGGACAGGGAGAGAAAGCACAGATACGCAGTATTTT. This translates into CASSYFSGTGRESTDTQYF.